Listed here are 18 T cell receptor beta chains from one sample, sequenced in a study of blood T cell repertoires in COVID-19 (dated by TCRdb to about 2020). Library preparation employed the immunoSEQ multiplex PCR assay. The table comes from immuneACCESS by way of TCRdb, which keeps in-frame sequences with V and J called. Part of the clones is missing from these tables; in studies checked, under half for an unresolved V gene and the rest for unknown reasons. In this sample the table shows more than 70,000 clones, approximately 90% of which occur a single time. The top ten hold 5% to 6.5% of the sample. The sequenced material came from peripheral blood. The origin of the receptors is a woman aged 18 to 35 with acute or convalescent COVID-19.

The chain employs TRBV7-9 and TRBJ1-1; the D gene is possibly TRBD1 (5 bases). V was pared by 1 base and J by 5 bases, with 11 bases between. The CDR3 runs 14 residues. Germline V gene sequence: CDR1 SEHNR, CDR2 FQNEAQ (reference sequence). This CDR3 reads CASSLVQVGTEAFF. CDR3 DNA sequence: TGTGCCAGCAGCTTAGTACAGGTGGGGACTGAAGCTTTCTTT.

This chain links TRBV4-1 with TRBJ1-2; a possible D gene is TRBD1 (5 bases). This CDR3 contains 15 residues. Trimming stripped 1 base from V and 0 bases from J, with 9 bases between. Germline V gene sequence: CDR1 MGHRA, CDR2 YSYEKL. For the CDR3, the DNA is TGCGCCAGCAGCCAAGTCAGGGCGGCTAACTATGGCTACACCTTC. Translated: CASSQVRAANYGYTF.

The chain links TRBV30 to TRBJ1-2; unclear D gene. CDR1 and CDR2 from the germline V gene are GTSNPN and SVGIG (reference sequence). Trimming shortened V by 4 bases and J by 0 bases, and 24 bases separated the two germline ends. CDR3 size: 18 residues. In DNA, the CDR3 is TGTGCCTGGACCTGGGGTGGGAGAGGCTGGCGTACTAACTATGGCTACACCTTC. This translates into CAWTWGGRGWRTNYGYTF.

The V and J genes are TRBV11-2 and TRBJ2-7; maybe TRBD1 (6 bases). With 0 bases removed from V and 2 bases from J, the gap between germline ends came to 17 bases. This CDR3 contains 17 residues. Germline V gives CDR1 SGHAT, CDR2 FQNNGV. CDR3 loop: CASSLESRTRTAYEQYF. The CDR3 region has the DNA TGTGCCAGCAGCTTAGAATCCAGAACCCGGACAGCCTACGAGCAGTACTTC.

The chain employs TRBV10-1 and TRBJ1-1, with D perhaps TRBD1 (6 bases). Trimming pared 5 bases from V and 1 base from J, leaving 23 bases between. Per germline, CDR1 WNHNN and CDR2 SYGVQD (reference sequence). The CDR3 totals 18 residues. CDR3 in DNA: TGCGCCAGCAGTTCTAAACGGGGGGCGAGAGGCGAGAACACTGAAGCTTTCTTT. This gives the protein CASSSKRGARGENTEAFF.

The chain uses TRBV28 and TRBJ1-3; TRBD1 is a possible D gene (6 bases). Germline lookup yields CDR1 MDHEN and CDR2 SYDVKM. The CDR3 has 13 amino acids. With 5 bases removed from V and 3 bases from J, the gap between germline ends came to 8 bases. The CDR3 DNA sequence: TGTGCCAGCAGTGAGACAGGTGGAAACACCATATATTTT. This codes for CASSETGGNTIYF. The whole variable domain, remainder taken from reference TRBV28 and TRBJ1-3, is DVKVTQSSRYLVKRTGEKVFLECVQDMDHENMFWYRQDPGLGLRLIYFSYDVKMKEKGDIPEGYSVSREKKERFSLILESASTNQTSMYLCASSETGGNTIYFGEGSWLTVV.

The genes are TRBV15 and TRBJ1-3, with D unclear. This CDR3 spans 19 amino acids. Germline CDR1 LNHNV, CDR2 YYDKDF (reference sequence). The ends were cut back, 0 bases at V and 1 base at J, with 19 bases in the middle. CDR3 bases: TGTGCCACCAGCAGAGATCTCCGGGAGGCCTTTGAGTCTGGAAACACCATATATTTT. Its translation: CATSRDLREAFESGNTIYF. The whole variable domain, remainder taken from reference TRBV15 and TRBJ1-3, is DAMVIQNPRYQVTQFGKPVTLSCSQTLNHNVMYWYQQKSSQAPKLLFHYYDKDFNNEADTPDNFQSRRPNTSFCFLDIRSPGLGDTAMYLCATSRDLREAFESGNTIYFGEGSWLTVV.

The chain uses TRBV6-1 and TRBJ2-1; the D gene is possibly TRBD1 (5 bases). V was trimmed by 1 base and J by 14 bases, leaving 18 bases between them. The CDR3 runs 14 residues. The germline gives CDR1 MNHNS, CDR2 SASEGT. CDR3 in DNA: TGTGCCAGCAGTGAAGAAAGCAGGGTGGTGGATAAGTTCTTC. It encodes CASSEESRVVDKFF.

V gene TRBV19 combines with J gene TRBJ1-1; D ambiguous. V lost 3 bases and J lost 0, with 11 bases in between. The CDR3 totals 15 residues. From germline, CDR1 is LNHDA and CDR2 SQIVND (reference sequence). Here the CDR3 DNA reads TGTGCCAGTAGTATCAGGCGCAGGCTGAACACTGAAGCTTTCTTT. Protein sequence: CASSIRRRLNTEAFF.

The chain joins TRBV18 to TRBJ1-2; D call uncertain. From germline, CDR1 is KGHSH and CDR2 LQKENI. The CDR3 spans 14 residues. Trimming removed 2 bases at V and 6 bases at J, with 13 bases between. CDR3 amino acids: CASSPDKTVNGYTF. The CDR3 coding sequence is TGTGCCAGCTCACCAGACAAAACGGTTAATGGCTACACCTTC. Full variable domain (missing parts from reference TRBV18 and TRBJ1-2): NAGVMQNPRHLVRRRGQEARLRCSPMKGHSHVYWYRQLPEEGLKFMVYLQKENIIDESGMPKERFSAEFPKEGPSILRIQQVVRGDSAAYFCASSPDKTVNGYTFGSGTRLTVV.

The gene calls are TRBV9 and TRBJ1-6; 10 nucleotides line up with TRBD1. Losses at the gene ends were 3 bases for V and 9 bases for J; bases not matched to a gene: 3. CDR1 and CDR2 from the germline V gene are SGDLS and YYNGEE. The CDR3 consists of 14 residues. The DNA for the CDR3 is TGTGCCAGCAGCGGACAGGGGGCCGGTTCACCCCTCCACTTT. It specifies CASSGQGAGSPLHF.

V is TRBV19 and J is TRBJ1-4; 10 bases align to TRBD1. CDR3 length equals 14 residues. V lost 5 bases and J lost 11; bases outside the gene matches: 8. Germline V gene lookup returns CDR1 LNHDA and CDR2 SQIVND (reference sequence). CDR3 residues: CASSARTGGDKLFF. The CDR3 DNA reads as TGTGCCAGTAGTGCCCGGACAGGGGGAGACAAACTGTTTTTT.

V usage is TRBV24-1 and J usage is TRBJ2-1; D perhaps matches TRBD2 (6 bases). The CDR3 is 15 amino acids. V was cut by 6 bases and J by 6 bases, with 17 bases left in between. Germline V CDR1 and CDR2: KGHDR, SFDVKD. The CDR3 loop reads CATSPGGREVNEQFF. The DNA for the CDR3 is TGTGCCACCAGTCCTGGGGGGAGAGAGGTCAATGAGCAGTTCTTC.

This chain links TRBV3-1 (or the pseudogene TRBV3-2) with TRBJ1-1, with 9 positions matching TRBD1. The trim removed 0 bases at V and 5 bases at J, leaving 13 bases unmatched. This CDR3 has 18 residues. Per germline, CDR1 LGHDT and CDR2 YNNKEL (reference sequence). CDR3 loop: CASSQDWGPGQGDTEAFF. In DNA, the CDR3 is TGTGCCAGCAGCCAAGATTGGGGTCCGGGACAGGGAGATACTGAAGCTTTCTTT.

The V gene is TRBV18, the J gene TRBJ2-3; a weak D match, TRBD2 (6 bases). CDR1 is KGHSH, CDR2 LQKENI, per germline. Trimming pared 2 bases from V and 3 bases from J, leaving 12 bases between. The CDR3 consists of 15 residues. The CDR3 spells CASSPGRSTTDTQYF. DNA of the CDR3: TGTGCCAGCTCACCAGGGAGGAGCACTACAGATACGCAGTATTTT.

The rearrangement joins TRBV19 to TRBJ2-7; 10 bases align to TRBD1. The V gene end was trimmed by 4 bases and the J gene end by 6 bases; junction bases not matched to a gene: 6. This CDR3 has 14 residues. Germline V lookup: CDR1 LNHDA, CDR2 SQIVND (reference sequence). The CDR3 reads CASSRPGTGVEQYF. CDR3 coding DNA: TGTGCCAGTAGTAGACCCGGGACAGGGGTCGAGCAGTACTTC.

V gene TRBV14 combines with J gene TRBJ1-5; 7 bases align to TRBD1. The CDR3 is 19 residues long. The V gene's germline CDR1 is SGHDN and CDR2 FVKESK. After removal of 3 bases from V and 0 bases from J, the junction contained 14 bases not matched to a gene. This CDR3 is CASSHPKRDRLYSNQPQHF. In DNA form, the CDR3 reads TGTGCCAGCAGCCACCCTAAAAGGGACAGACTATATAGCAATCAGCCCCAGCATTTT.

This chain connects TRBV14 to TRBJ1-4, with a weak D call TRBD1 (5 bases). Germline V CDR1 and CDR2: SGHDN, FVKESK. V was shortened by 0 bases and J by 5 bases, with 7 bases between the two germline ends. This CDR3 is built from 14 residues. DNA of the CDR3: TGTGCCAGCAGCCAAGACCCAGGGAATGAAAAACTGTTTTTT. Amino acid sequence: CASSQDPGNEKLFF.